A single sample gave rise to the 30 T cell receptor beta chains below, sequenced in a study of blood T cell repertoires in COVID-19 (dated by TCRdb to 2020 to 2022). The method was the immunoSEQ multiplex PCR assay. Sourced from immuneACCESS, this table was stored by TCRdb with only in-frame sequences that have V and J called. A share of the clones is absent; for the studies checked, an unresolved V gene accounts for under half, and the remainder has no known explanation. The sample table lists about 140,000 clones, 79% of them with a count of one. The top ten hold around 3.3% of the sample. Sequenced input: peripheral blood. The receptors were gathered from a man in his sixties with acute or convalescent COVID-19.

This clone showed up just once. The CDR3 nucleotides are TGTGCCAGTAGTCCCAGGGATACGGGTCAGCCCCAGCATTTT. This encodes CASSPRDTGQPQHF. J is TRBJ1-5 and V is TRBV19; D might be TRBD1 (5 bases). Per the germline V gene, CDR1 is LNHDA and CDR2 is SQIVND (reference sequence). This CDR3 spans 14 amino acids. Trimming stripped 5 bases from V and 6 bases from J, with 14 bases between.

This chain joins TRBV5-6 and TRBJ2-7, with D possibly TRBD2 on 5 matching bases. V lost 0 bases to trimming and J lost 7 bases, with 17 bases between them. Per germline, CDR1 SGHDT and CDR2 YYEEEE. The CDR3 runs 15 residues. The CDR3, as DNA: TGTGCCAGCAGCTTGGGGCCGACACTGACGGGGGAGCAGTACTTC. Its translation is CASSLGPTLTGEQYF.

The chain uses TRBV19 and TRBJ1-2; D perhaps matches TRBD1 (6 bases). Deletions cut 5 bases from V and 5 bases from J, with 12 bases between. CDR1 is LNHDA, CDR2 SQIVND, per germline (reference sequence). The CDR3 length is 13 residues. CDR3 region: CASSRGQLYGYTF. The CDR3 DNA follows: TGTGCCAGTAGTCGTGGACAGCTTTATGGCTACACCTTC. Drawing the rest from reference TRBV19 and TRBJ1-2, the complete variable domain is DGGITQSPKYLFRKEGQNVTLSCEQNLNHDAMYWYRQDPGQGLRLIYYSQIVNDFQKGDIAEGYSVSREKKESFPLTVTSAQKNPTAFYLCASSRGQLYGYTFGSGTRLTVV.

The rearrangement uses TRBV19 and TRBJ1-3; 7 bases fit TRBD1. V gave up 7 bases and J gave up 4 bases; unmatched junction bases: 16. This CDR3 contains 17 residues. Germline lookup yields CDR1 LNHDA and CDR2 SQIVND (reference sequence). This CDR3 reads CASTERAGGLVGNTIYF. CDR3 coding DNA: TGTGCCAGTACCGAGAGGGCAGGGGGACTCGTCGGAAACACCATATATTTT.

In this sample, this clone turned up a few times. This chain joins TRBV27 and TRBJ2-1, with TRBD1 matching 8 bases. V dropped 2 bases and J dropped 8; count of bases not matched to a gene: 8. Per the germline V gene, CDR1 is MNHEY and CDR2 is SMNVEV (reference sequence). The CDR3 loop spans 15 amino acids. This CDR3 is CASSLKAGGFYEQFF. In nucleotides, the CDR3 is TGTGCCAGCAGTTTAAAGGCAGGGGGCTTCTATGAGCAGTTCTTC.

V usage is TRBV4-2 and J usage is TRBJ2-1, with 14 bases that match TRBD2. This CDR3 region has 18 residues. CDR1 and CDR2 (germline): LGHNA, YNFKEQ. Trimming took 0 bases from V and 14 from J; bases not matched to a gene: 15. The CDR3, as DNA: TGTGCCAGCAGCCAAGACGCCGCTGCTGGGACTAGCGGGAGATCTAAGTTCTTC. Its translation is CASSQDAAAGTSGRSKFF.

The V call is TRBV7-3, the J call TRBJ2-5, with 7 bases identical to TRBD2. Germline CDR1 and CDR2: SGHTA and FQGTGA. V lost 5 bases to trimming and J lost 2 bases; unmatched junction nucleotides: 2. This CDR3 has 13 amino acids. In DNA, the CDR3 is TGTGCCAGCAGCCGGGGGGTGCAAGAGACCCAGTACTTC. Its translation: CASSRGVQETQYF.

V and J are TRBV7-3 and TRBJ2-2; a weak D match, TRBD2 (6 bases). Trimming shortened V by 5 bases and J by 0 bases, and 13 bases separated the two germline ends. CDR1 is SGHTA and CDR2 is FQGTGA in the germline V gene. The CDR3 covers 16 residues. CDR3 sequence: CASSRGGTSNTGELFF. DNA of the CDR3: TGTGCCAGCAGCCGAGGCGGGACCTCGAACACCGGGGAGCTGTTTTTT.

The V gene is TRBV4-1, the J gene TRBJ2-1; TRBD2 agrees at 11 bases. J gave up 8 bases and V 0 bases, and 9 bases lay outside the gene matches. Per germline, CDR1 MGHRA and CDR2 YSYEKL. This CDR3 has 17 amino acids. CDR3 region: CASSQDLPSGRYYEQFF. CDR3 nucleotides: TGCGCCAGCAGCCAAGATCTTCCTAGCGGGAGGTACTATGAGCAGTTCTTC.

V is TRBV6-5 and J is TRBJ2-7; D is ambiguous. Germline V CDR1 and CDR2: MNHEY, SVGAGI. V was cut by 4 bases and J by 2 bases, with 9 bases left in between. The CDR3 is 13 residues long. CDR3 DNA: TGTGCCAGCAGTTCCCCCGCGACCTACGAGCAGTACTTC. Translation: CASSSPATYEQYF.

This rearrangement joins TRBV5-1 to TRBJ2-2, with a tentative D call TRBD1 (6 bases). Germline V lookup: CDR1 SGHRS, CDR2 YFSETQ. Trimming stripped 4 bases from V and 1 base from J, with 11 bases between. The CDR3 is made up of 15 amino acids. The CDR3 here is CASSQGLGNTGELFF. The CDR3 DNA sequence: TGCGCCAGCAGCCAGGGGTTAGGGAACACCGGGGAGCTGTTTTTT.

In regard to this clone: This same CDR3 is encoded by further DNA sequences in the sample. The chain links TRBV5-1 to TRBJ1-2; 7 nucleotides agree with TRBD1. J was trimmed by 8 bases and V by 0 bases; bases with no gene match: 4. The germline V gene has CDR1 SGHRS and CDR2 YFSETQ. This CDR3 has 13 amino acids. CDR3 nucleotides: TGCGCCAGCAGCTTGGAGGGGGCGCGGGGCTACACCTTC. Translated, it gives CASSLEGARGYTF.

Only one count was recorded for this clone. The rearrangement uses TRBV12-3 or TRBV12-4 and TRBJ1-2; possibly TRBD1 for D (5 bases). V was shortened by 1 base and J by 8 bases, with 11 bases between the two germline ends. The CDR3 runs 13 residues. CDR3 bases: TGTGCCAGCAGTTTAGAGGGGAGGGTGGGCTACACCTTC. Protein product: CASSLEGRVGYTF.

This clone was seen just once. The chain is built from TRBV6-1 and TRBJ1-5; D uncertain. The V gene lost 2 bases and the J gene lost 7 bases, with 15 bases spanning the gap. The CDR3 consists of 15 residues. The germline V gene has CDR1 MNHNS and CDR2 SASEGT. CDR3 protein: CASSEFGEGGQPQHF. CDR3 DNA: TGTGCCAGCAGTGAATTCGGGGAAGGCGGGCAGCCCCAGCATTTT.

Only a few counts were recorded for this clone. The V and J genes are TRBV5-1 and TRBJ1-1; no reliable D call. V lost 4 bases and J lost 8, with 15 bases in between. CDR3 length equals 13 residues. The germline gives CDR1 SGHRS, CDR2 YFSETQ. The DNA of the CDR3 is TGCGCCAGCAGCGGTGGAGTCGCGGAAGAAGCTTTCTTT. Residues: CASSGGVAEEAFF. The full variable domain, completed using reference TRBV5-1 and TRBJ1-1, is KAGVTQTPRYLIKTRGQQVTLSCSPISGHRSVSWYQQTPGQGLQFLFEYFSETQRNKGNFPGRFSGRQFSNSRSEMNVSTLELGDSALYLCASSGGVAEEAFFGQGTRLTVV.

The J gene is TRBJ2-1, the V gene TRBV7-9; 9 bases map to TRBD1. Looked up from germline, CDR1 is SEHNR and CDR2 is FQNEAQ (reference sequence). This CDR3 spans 15 amino acids. The junction had 6 bases not matched to a gene; V was cut back by 1 base and J by 8 bases. In DNA form, the CDR3 reads TGTGCCAGCAGCTTAGGGGGACAGGGCAGGGATGAGCAGTTCTTC. It specifies CASSLGGQGRDEQFF. Complete variable domain (other parts from reference TRBV7-9 and TRBJ2-1): DTGVSQNPRHKITKRGQNVTFRCDPISEHNRLYWYRQTLGQGPEFLTYFQNEAQLEKSRLLSDRFSAERPKGSFSTLEIQRTEQGDSAMYLCASSLGGQGRDEQFFGPGTRLTVL.

This chain connects TRBV6-5 to TRBJ1-1; unclear D gene. This CDR3 spans 14 amino acids. Germline assignment: CDR1 MNHEY and CDR2 SVGAGI. V lost 2 bases and J lost 3, with 10 bases in between. CDR3 nucleotide sequence: TGTGCCAGCAGTTACCACGGGGAGTACACTGAAGCTTTCTTT. This translates into CASSYHGEYTEAFF.

The chain has TRBV2 and TRBJ1-4; TRBD1 aligns across 9 bases. This CDR3 is 14 amino acids long. The V segment lost 6 bases and the J segment 12 bases; nucleotides outside the gene matches: 11. CDR1 and CDR2 from the germline V gene are SNHLY and FYNNEI. The CDR3 reads CASSIDRGERQLFF. DNA of the CDR3: TGTGCCAGCAGCATAGACAGGGGGGAGCGGCAACTGTTTTTT.

The chain joins TRBV7-3 to TRBJ2-6; D perhaps matches TRBD2 (5 bases). This CDR3 has 18 amino acids. Germline V gives CDR1 SGHTA, CDR2 FQGTGA. Trimming removed 2 bases at V and 3 bases at J, with 17 bases between. CDR3 in DNA: TGTGCCAGCAGCTTAGATGGACTTATTGGGGTTGGGGCCAACGTCCTGACTTTC. As protein: CASSLDGLIGVGANVLTF.

The chain couples TRBV24-1 to TRBJ2-7; 12 positions agree with TRBD1. Germline assignment: CDR1 KGHDR and CDR2 SFDVKD. This CDR3 spans 15 amino acids. Trimming at V came to 4 bases and at J to 5 bases, leaving 5 bases not matched to a gene. The CDR3 bases are TGTGCCACCAGTGACACCGGGACAGGGGGCGACGAGCAGTACTTC. It specifies CATSDTGTGGDEQYF.

This chain joins TRBV6-1 and TRBJ1-2, with TRBD1 matching over 9 bases. The CDR3 length is 14 residues. Germline CDR1 MNHNS, CDR2 SASEGT. Germline trimming cut 1 base from V and 7 bases from J; bases unmatched to any gene: 4. The CDR3 DNA is TGTGCCAGCAGTGAAGGACAGGGGGTCGGTGGCTACACCTTC. Amino acid sequence: CASSEGQGVGGYTF.

The rearrangement links TRBV27 to TRBJ2-7, with a tentative D call TRBD2 (6 bases). Trimming left V 2 bases short and J 2 bases short, with 10 bases between. Germline CDR1 MNHEY, CDR2 SMNVEV (reference sequence). The CDR3 length is 14 residues. In nucleotides, the CDR3 is TGTGCCAGCAGTTTAAAGGGACTTACCTACGAGCAGTACTTC. Its protein is CASSLKGLTYEQYF.

CDR3 sequence reads: CASSPRGSEKLFF. In DNA, the CDR3 is TGCGCCAGCAGCCCACGGGGTAGTGAAAAACTGTTTTTT. V usage is TRBV4-3 and J usage is TRBJ1-4, with D uncertain. Deletions cut 4 bases from V and 7 bases from J, with 10 bases between. The CDR3 totals 13 residues. Germline lookup yields CDR1 LGHNA and CDR2 YSLEER.

The sample holds a few counts of this clone. This chain joins TRBV2 and TRBJ1-6; a weak D match, TRBD1 (6 bases). CDR1 and CDR2 from the germline V gene are SNHLY and FYNNEI. The CDR3 is made up of 16 amino acids. V lost 4 bases and J lost 9, with 19 bases in between. The CDR3 DNA is TGTGCCAGCAGTGGACGGGTGGCGGGGGCTAGTTCACCCCTCCACTTT. As protein: CASSGRVAGASSPLHF. The full variable domain, completed using reference TRBV2 and TRBJ1-6, is EPEVTQTPSHQVTQMGQEVILRCVPISNHLYFYWYRQILGQKVEFLVSFYNNEISEKSEIFDDQFSVERPDGSNFTLKIRSTKLEDSAMYFCASSGRVAGASSPLHFGNGTRLTVT.

The rearrangement joins TRBV7-9 to TRBJ2-3; D is unresolved. With 4 bases removed from V and 7 bases from J, the gap between germline ends came to 9 bases. CDR1 SEHNR and CDR2 FQNEAQ come from the germline V gene (reference sequence). This CDR3 spans 12 amino acids. The CDR3 sequence: CASSSSGHTQYF. CDR3 sequence (DNA): TGTGCCAGCAGCTCGTCAGGCCATACGCAGTATTTT.

V usage is TRBV5-1 and J usage is TRBJ2-1, with 8 nucleotides matching TRBD2. The ends lost 2 bases at V and 2 bases at J; junction bases unmatched: 3. From germline, CDR1 is SGHRS and CDR2 YFSETQ. CDR3 length: 15 residues. DNA for the CDR3: TGCGCCAGCAGCTTACTAGCGGATACCTACAATGAGCAGTTCTTC. Amino acids: CASSLLADTYNEQFF.

The J gene is TRBJ2-7, the V gene TRBV6-5, with 8 bases identical to TRBD1. Germline CDR1 MNHEY, CDR2 SVGAGI. The CDR3 runs to 13 residues. The J segment lost 2 bases and the V segment lost 6 bases, leaving 3 bases of the junction unmatched. The CDR3 DNA follows: TGTGCCAGCAGGGCGACAGGGGCCTACGAGCAGTACTTC. This translates into CASRATGAYEQYF.

The chain has TRBV2 and TRBJ2-7; 7 nucleotides line up with TRBD2. The CDR3 contains 15 residues. The ends lost 7 bases at V and 3 bases at J; junction bases unmatched: 12. The germline gives CDR1 SNHLY, CDR2 FYNNEI. DNA for the CDR3: TGTGCCAGCAAGAAAGAGGCGGGGGTGGACTACGAGCAGTACTTC. It is translated as CASKKEAGVDYEQYF.

The J gene is TRBJ2-7, the V gene TRBV6-1; TRBD1 aligns across 9 bases. The junction had 11 bases not matched to a gene; V was cut back by 4 bases and J by 1 base. This CDR3 is 17 amino acids long. Germline assignment: CDR1 MNHNS and CDR2 SASEGT. CDR3: CASSASVWDRASYEQYF. Here the CDR3 DNA reads TGTGCCAGCAGTGCTTCTGTGTGGGACAGGGCGTCCTACGAGCAGTACTTC.

J is TRBJ1-5 and V is TRBV28; no clear D gene. The CDR3 is made up of 13 amino acids. V lost 7 bases to trimming and J lost 3 bases, with 10 bases between them. Germline lookup yields CDR1 MDHEN and CDR2 SYDVKM. The CDR3 sequence is CASTRWNNQPQHF. CDR3 DNA sequence: TGTGCCAGCACCAGGTGGAACAATCAGCCCCAGCATTTT.